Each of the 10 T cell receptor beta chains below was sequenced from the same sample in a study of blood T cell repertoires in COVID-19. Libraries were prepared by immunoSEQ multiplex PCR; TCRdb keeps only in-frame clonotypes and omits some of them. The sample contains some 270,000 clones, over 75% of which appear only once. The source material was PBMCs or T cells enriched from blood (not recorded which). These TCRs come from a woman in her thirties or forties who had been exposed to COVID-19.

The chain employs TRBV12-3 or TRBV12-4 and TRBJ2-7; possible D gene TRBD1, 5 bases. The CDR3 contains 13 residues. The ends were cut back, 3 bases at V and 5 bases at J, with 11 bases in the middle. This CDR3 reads CASSFRVDHEQYF. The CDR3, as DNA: TGTGCCAGCAGTTTCAGGGTGGACCACGAGCAGTACTTC.

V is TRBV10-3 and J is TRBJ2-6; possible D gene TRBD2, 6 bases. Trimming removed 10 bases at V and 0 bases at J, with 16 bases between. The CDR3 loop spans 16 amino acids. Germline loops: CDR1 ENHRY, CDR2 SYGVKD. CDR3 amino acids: CATLGRPSSGANVLTF. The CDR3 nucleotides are TGTGCCACCCTGGGGAGGCCGAGCTCTGGGGCCAACGTCCTGACTTTC.

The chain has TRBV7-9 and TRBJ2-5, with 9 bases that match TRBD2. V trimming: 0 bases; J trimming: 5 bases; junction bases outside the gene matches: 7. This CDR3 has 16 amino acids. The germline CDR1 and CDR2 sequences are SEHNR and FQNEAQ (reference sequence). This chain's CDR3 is CASSLAGAGGWETQYF. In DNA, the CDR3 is TGTGCCAGCAGCTTAGCTGGAGCGGGAGGTTGGGAGACCCAGTACTTC.

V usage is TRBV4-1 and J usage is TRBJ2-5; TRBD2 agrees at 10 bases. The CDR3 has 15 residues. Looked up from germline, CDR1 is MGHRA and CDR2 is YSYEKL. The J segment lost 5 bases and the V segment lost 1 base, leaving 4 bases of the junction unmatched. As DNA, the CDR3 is TGCGCCAGCAGCCAAGTGAGCGGGGGGGCCGAGACCCAGTACTTC. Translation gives CASSQVSGGAETQYF.

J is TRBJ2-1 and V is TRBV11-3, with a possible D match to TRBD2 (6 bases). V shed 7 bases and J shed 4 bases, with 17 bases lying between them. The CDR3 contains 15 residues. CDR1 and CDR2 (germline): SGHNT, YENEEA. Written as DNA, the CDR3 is TGTGCCAGCACATTGAGGCGGGGATATTACAATGAGCAGTTCTTC. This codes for CASTLRRGYYNEQFF. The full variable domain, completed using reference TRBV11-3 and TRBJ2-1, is EAGVVQSPRYKIIEKKQPVAFWCNPISGHNTLYWYLQNLGQGPELLIRYENEEAVDDSQLPKDRFSAERLKGVDSTLKIQPAELGDSAVYLCASTLRRGYYNEQFFGPGTRLTVL.

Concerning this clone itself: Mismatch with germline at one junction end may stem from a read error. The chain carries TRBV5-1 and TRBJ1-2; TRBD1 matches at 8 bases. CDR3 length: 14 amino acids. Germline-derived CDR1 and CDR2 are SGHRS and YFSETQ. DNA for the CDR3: TGTGCCAGCAGCGCAGAGACAGGGGTATATGGCTACACCTTC. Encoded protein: CASSAETGVYGYTF. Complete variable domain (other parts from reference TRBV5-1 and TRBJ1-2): KAGVTQTPRYLIKTRGQQVTLSCSPISGHRSVSWYQQTPGQGLQFLFEYFSETQRNKGNFPGRFSGRQFSNSRSEMNVSTLELGDSALYLCASSAETGVYGYTFGSGTRLTVV.

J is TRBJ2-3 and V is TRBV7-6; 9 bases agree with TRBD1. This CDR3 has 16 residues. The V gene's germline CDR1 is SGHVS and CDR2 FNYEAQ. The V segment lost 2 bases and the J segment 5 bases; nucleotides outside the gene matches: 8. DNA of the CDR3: TGTGCCAGCAGCTTACTTCCGGGACAGGGAGGAGATACGCAGTATTTT. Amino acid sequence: CASSLLPGQGGDTQYF.

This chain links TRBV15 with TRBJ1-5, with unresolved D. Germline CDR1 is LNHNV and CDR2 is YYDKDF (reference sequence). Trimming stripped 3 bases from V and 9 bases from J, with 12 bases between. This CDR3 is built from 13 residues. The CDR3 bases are TGTGCCACCAGCAGTGTCGGGAGTCGGCCCCAGCATTTT. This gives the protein CATSSVGSRPQHF.

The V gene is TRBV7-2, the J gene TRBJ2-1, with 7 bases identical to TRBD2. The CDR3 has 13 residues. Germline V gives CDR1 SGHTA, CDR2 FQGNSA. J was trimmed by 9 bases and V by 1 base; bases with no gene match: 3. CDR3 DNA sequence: TGTGCCAGCAGCTTAGGGACTAGGGGTGAGCAGTTCTTC. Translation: CASSLGTRGEQFF.

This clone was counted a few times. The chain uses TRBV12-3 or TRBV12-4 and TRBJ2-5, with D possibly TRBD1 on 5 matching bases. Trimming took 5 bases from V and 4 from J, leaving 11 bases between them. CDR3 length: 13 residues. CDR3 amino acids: CASSPVRVETQYF. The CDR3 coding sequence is TGTGCCAGCAGTCCCGTCAGGGTAGAGACCCAGTACTTC.